The clone carrying this TCR beta chain came up a few times. Its antigen is still unknown. V lost 2 bases and J lost 3, with 13 bases in between. CDR3 length equals 15 residues. The germline V gene encodes CDR1 SGHVS and CDR2 FQNEAQ. This record belongs to a study of CD8 T cells in ankylosing spondylitis. Study-level results: What appeared characteristic of ankylosing spondylitis blood was a TCR beta motif of fewer than ten highly homologous variants. Researchers reportedly found disease-linked clones significantly enriched in matched ankylosing spondylitis synovial fluid.

TCRdb independently ran MiXCR on the 5' RACE reads; one entry per CDR3 protein. The sample lists approximately 500,000 distinct CDR3 sequences, about 12% occurring once. The origin of this receptor is a male donor with ankylosing spondylitis. Sequencing was carried out using blood, either unsorted or a sorted T cell fraction (not recorded which). The V and J genes are TRBV7-8 and TRBJ1-1; D gene unclear. The DNA for the CDR3 is TGTGCCAGCAGCTTAAGCGGGCAACCGGACACTGAAGCTTTCTTT. Residues: CASSLSGQPDTEAFF.